This T cell receptor beta chain came from a study of blood T cell repertoires in COVID-19. This clone occurred once. The germline CDR1 and CDR2 sequences are SGHAT and FQNNGV. V shed 5 bases and J 1 base; nucleotides not matched to a gene: 8. This CDR3 is built from 16 residues. The method was immunoSEQ multiplex PCR; TCRdb's version includes in-frame clones alone and lacks a portion of them. The sample lists under 35,000 clones, 88% seen once, with 7.7% in the top ten. The sequenced material came from peripheral blood. V usage is TRBV11-2 and J usage is TRBJ2-3; 8 nucleotides line up with TRBD2. The TCR sequence derives from a woman aged 50 to 60 with active COVID-19. In DNA form, the CDR3 reads TGTGCCAGCAGCGCCCACGGGCGGGGGGGCACAGATACGCAGTATTTT. It codes for CASSAHGRGGTDTQYF. The full variable domain, rest sourced from reference TRBV11-2 and TRBJ2-3, is EAGVAQSPRYKIIEKRQSVAFWCNPISGHATLYWYQQILGQGPKLLIQFQNNGVVDDSQLPKDRFSAERLKGVDSTLKIQPAKLEDSAVYLCASSAHGRGGTDTQYFGPGTRLTVL.